This TCR beta chain was recovered during a study of vaccination effects on CD4 cells after COVID-19. Method: immunoSEQ multiplex PCR; TCRdb's copy keeps in-frame clones and lacks some. Of 45,000 to 60,000 clones in the sample, about 78% are singletons; the top ten hold 12%. This clone has only a few counts. Its antigen is still unknown. CDR1 is SQVTM and CDR2 is ANQGSEA in the germline V gene. The CDR3 has 16 residues. Trimming at V came to 4 bases and at J to 6 bases, leaving 16 bases not matched to a gene. Following a roughly ten-day culture, CD4+ T cells were purified. This TCR was sampled from a human donor who had a prior SARS-CoV-2 infection. This specimen consisted of CD4+ T cells from PBMCs cultured without peptide, obtained before COVID-19 vaccination. The chain joins TRBV29-1 to TRBJ2-3; TRBD1 matches at 7 bases. CDR3 bases: TGCAGCGTTGGTAACTCCTGGACAGGCGATGGGGATACGCAGTATTTT. This gives the protein CSVGNSWTGDGDTQYF.